The rows below give T cell receptor beta chains drawn from one sample of a study of cytomegalovirus exposure and HLA in healthy donors. This table comes from immunoSEQ multiplex PCR, and its TCRdb copy is limited to in-frame clones, with some not included. Its clone listing holds about 41,000 clones. The source material was PBMCs. The origin of the receptors is a man younger than 40 in good health and CMV-seronegative. Each CDR3 is given with its conserved first and last residue. A D gene is named only where the DNA matches it firmly.

d_call j_call v_call cdr3_nt cdr3_aa
. TRBJ1-2 TRBV6-6 TGTGCCAGCAGTTACTTTGGCACGAACTATGGCTACACCTTC CASSYFGTNYGYTF
TRBD1 TRBJ1-3 TRBV23-1 TGCGCCAGCCCTCGACAGGGGGCGCGGAGAAACACCATATATTTT CASPRQGARRNTIYF
TRBD2 TRBJ2-1 TRBV19 TGTGCCAGTAGCACGGGACTAGCGGGTTCGACAGGGCAGTTCTTC CASSTGLAGSTGQFF
. TRBJ2-2 TRBV11-3 TGTGCCAGCAGCTTAATGGGCGCTGCCGGGGAGCTGTTTTTT CASSLMGAAGELFF
TRBD2 TRBJ2-3 TRBV7-8 TGTGCCAGCAGCTTCAGCGGGGGCCAATATACGCAGTATTTT CASSFSGGQYTQYF
TRBD1 TRBJ2-7 TRBV27 TGTGCCAGCAGCAAACAGGGGGCTGAGCAGTACTTC CASSKQGAEQYF
TRBD1 TRBJ1-5 TRBV19 TGTGCCAGTAGTATAGACTGGACAGGCCCTTATCAGCCCCAGCATTTT CASSIDWTGPYQPQHF
. TRBJ2-1 TRBV6-6 TGTGCCAGCAGTCACCGGAGCTCCTACAATGAGCAGTTCTTC CASSHRSSYNEQFF
. TRBJ1-5 TRBV19 TGTGCCAGTACCGACAGGAACAATCAGCCCCAGCATTTT CASTDRNNQPQHF
TRBD1 TRBJ1-5 TRBV19 TGTGCCAGTTCGGGACAGGGACAGCCCCAGCATTTT CASSGQGQPQHF
. TRBJ1-2 TRBV7-9 TGTGCCAGCAGCCCGGCGGGAGGGGGGCTCTATGGCTACACCTTC CASSPAGGGLYGYTF
. TRBJ1-1 TRBV19 TGTGCCAGTAGTAGTAAGCCGAACACTGAAGCTTTCTTT CASSSKPNTEAFF